The 2 T cell receptor beta chains reported below all come from one sample, sequenced in a study of blood T cell repertoires in COVID-19. Sequencing used immunoSEQ multiplex PCR; TCRdb keeps in-frame clones, though not all of them. The sample has approximately 240,000 clones, around nine tenths seen once. The sample consisted of peripheral blood. The receptors come from a woman aged 40 to 49 who had recovered from COVID-19.

The sample holds one count of this clone. The chain joins TRBV3-1 (or the pseudogene TRBV3-2) to TRBJ2-3, with 10 bases matching TRBD2. Germline assignment: CDR1 LGHDT and CDR2 YNNKEL (reference sequence). V lost 4 bases, J lost 1 base, and 11 bases stayed unmatched. The CDR3 is 18 amino acids. CDR3 sequence: CASSLWASGSPGTDTQYF. CDR3 coding DNA: TGTGCCAGCAGCCTTTGGGCTAGCGGGAGTCCTGGCACAGATACGCAGTATTTT.

This clone showed up just once. V usage is TRBV5-8 and J usage is TRBJ2-3; 9 bases align to TRBD2. Germline CDR1 and CDR2: SGHTS and YDEGEE. The length of the CDR3 is 14 residues. The ends lost 4 bases at V and 1 base at J; junction bases unmatched: 1. Here the CDR3 DNA reads TGTGCCAGCAGCAGACTAGCGGGCACAGATACGCAGTATTTT. It is translated as CASSRLAGTDTQYF. The full variable domain, with the rest looked up from reference TRBV5-8 and TRBJ2-3, is EAGVTQSPTHLIKTRGQQATLRCSPISGHTSVYWYQQALGLGLQFLLWYDEGEERNRGNFPPRFSGRQFPNYSSELNVNALELEDSALYLCASSRLAGTDTQYFGPGTRLTVL.